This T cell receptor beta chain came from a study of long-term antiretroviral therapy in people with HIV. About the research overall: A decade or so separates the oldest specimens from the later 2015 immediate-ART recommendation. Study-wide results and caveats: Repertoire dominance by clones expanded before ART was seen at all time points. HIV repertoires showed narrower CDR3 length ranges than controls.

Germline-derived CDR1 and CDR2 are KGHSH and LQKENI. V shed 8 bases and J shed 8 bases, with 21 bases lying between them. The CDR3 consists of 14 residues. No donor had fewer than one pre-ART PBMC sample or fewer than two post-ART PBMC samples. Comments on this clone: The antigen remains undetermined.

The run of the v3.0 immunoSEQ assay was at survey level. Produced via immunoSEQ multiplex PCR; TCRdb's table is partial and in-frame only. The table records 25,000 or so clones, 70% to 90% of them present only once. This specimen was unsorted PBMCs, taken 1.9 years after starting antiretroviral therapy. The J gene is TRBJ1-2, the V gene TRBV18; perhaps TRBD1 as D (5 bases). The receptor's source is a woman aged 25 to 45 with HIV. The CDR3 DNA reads TGTGCCAGCCGCCGGGACCCCTCCTCCTACGGCTACACCTTC. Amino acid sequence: CASRRDPSSYGYTF.